This is a list of T cell receptor beta chains from one sample in a study of T cell repertoires in cytomegalovirus infection. TCRdb fed the reads into MiXCR, producing one record per CDR3 protein. The repertoire consists of 170,000 or so distinct CDR3 sequences, with 17% occurring once and the leading ten covering approximately 26%. Specimen: CD8+ T cells from PBMCs. Source of these receptors: a human donor in good health (CMV status not recorded). Some clones in this sample may be carry-over from other donors' samples. Both conserved end residues are part of each CDR3. A D gene is named only where the DNA matches it firmly. Only part of the rows carry a size: once, few, many, or a class if the clone is expanded.

abundance	d_gene	len	v_gene	j_gene	CDR3aa	CDR3nt
few	.	15	TRBV19	TRBJ2-1	CATEPRKGFYNEQFF	TGTGCCACAGAGCCCAGGAAGGGGTTTTACAATGAGCAGTTCTTC
.	.	17	TRBV7-6	TRBJ1-3	CASSLTETPYSGNTIYF	TGTGCCAGCAGCTTAACGGAGACACCCTACTCTGGAAACACCATATATTTT
.	.	13	TRBV6-6	TRBJ1-2	CASSLGQGSGYTF	TGTGCCAGCAGCCTCGGTCAGGGATCTGGCTACACCTTC
few	.	14	TRBV27	TRBJ1-1	CASSEPGRNTEAFF	TGTGCCAGCAGCGAGCCGGGACGAAACACTGAAGCTTTCTTT
.	.	14	TRBV6-2/TRBV6-3	TRBJ1-1	CASSLPIRNSEAFF	TGTGCCAGCAGTCTCCCTATCAGGAATTCTGAAGCTTTCTTT
.	.	16	TRBV7-9	TRBJ1-1	CASSPSSDLIGTEAFF	TGTGCCAGCAGCCCCTCCTCGGACTTAATAGGGACTGAAGCTTTCTTT
.	.	13	TRBV7-9	TRBJ2-5	CASSAGPRETQYF	TGTGCCAGCAGCGCCGGGCCTCGGGAGACCCAGTACTTC
.	TRBD1	16	TRBV19	TRBJ2-3	CASSIGTGGHTDTQYF	TGTGCCAGTAGTATAGGGACAGGGGGACACACAGATACGCAGTATTTT
few	.	11	TRBV6-2/TRBV6-3	TRBJ2-7	CASSYAREQYF	TGTGCCAGCAGTTACGCGAGGGAGCAGTACTTC
.	TRBD1	18	TRBV12-3/TRBV12-4	TRBJ1-1	CASSHLGTGKSGNTEAFF	TGTGCCAGCAGCCACCTCGGGACAGGGAAGAGCGGGAACACTGAAGCTTTCTTT
.	TRBD1	14	TRBV6-2/TRBV6-3	TRBJ2-7	CASSHGQVSYEQYF	TGTGCCAGCAGTCACGGACAGGTCTCCTACGAGCAGTACTTC
.	TRBD2	16	TRBV7-8	TRBJ2-3	CASSLEASGISDTQYF	TGTGCCAGCAGCTTAGAGGCTAGCGGAATTTCAGATACGCAGTATTTT
few	.	16	TRBV6-8	TRBJ2-2	CASSTLGLLNTGELFF	TGTGCCAGCAGTACGCTGGGACTGCTGAACACCGGGGAGCTGTTTTTT
few	.	12	TRBV7-9	TRBJ2-1	CASSSDNNEQFF	TGTGCCAGCAGCTCAGACAACAATGAGCAGTTCTTC
few	TRBD1	14	TRBV5-4	TRBJ1-5	CASSRGTGTQPQHF	TGTGCCAGCAGCAGAGGGACAGGGACTCAGCCCCAGCATTTT
many	.	16	TRBV20-1	TRBJ1-5	CSATPPWGDHNQPQHF	TGCAGTGCTACCCCTCCCTGGGGGGACCACAATCAGCCCCAGCATTTT
few	.	13	TRBV28	TRBJ2-1	CASSTLSYNEQFF	TGTGCCAGCAGTACATTATCGTACAATGAGCAGTTCTTC
many	.	13	TRBV4-1	TRBJ1-1	CASSQERGWSRQF	TGCGCCAGCAGCCAAGAACGGGGCTGGAGCAGGCAGTTT
few	.	16	TRBV12-3/TRBV12-4	TRBJ1-2	CASSYQGVSPRHGYTF	TGTGCCAGCAGTTACCAGGGAGTATCCCCCAGGCATGGCTACACCTTC
.	.	14	TRBV10-3	TRBJ2-2	CAISEREGTGELFF	TGTGCCATCAGTGAAAGGGAAGGCACCGGGGAGCTGTTTTTT
few	TRBD2	15	TRBV28	TRBJ2-1	CASSALAGVYNEQFF	TGTGCCAGCAGTGCTCTAGCGGGGGTATACAATGAGCAGTTCTTC
few	.	15	TRBV7-6	TRBJ2-7	CASSLGRGVGDEQYF	TGTGCCAGCAGCTTGGGCCGGGGAGTGGGGGACGAGCAGTACTTC
many	.	16	TRBV6-1	TRBJ2-4	CASSSNRPGAKNIQYF	TGTGCCAGCAGTTCAAACAGGCCAGGGGCCAAAAACATTCAGTACTTC
few	.	12	TRBV11-2	TRBJ2-5	CASSLYGETQYF	TGTGCCAGCAGCTTATATGGGGAGACCCAGTACTTC
.	.	15	TRBV4-3	TRBJ2-1	CASSPEGGVFNEQFF	TGCGCCAGCAGCCCCGAGGGGGGGGTCTTCAATGAGCAGTTCTTC
few	.	16	TRBV27	TRBJ1-4	CASTPQWGQAKEKLFF	TGTGCCAGCACCCCCCAGTGGGGCCAGGCGAAGGAAAAACTGTTTTTT
.	TRBD2	15	TRBV12-3/TRBV12-4	TRBJ2-1	CASSLVGLAGNEQFF	TGTGCCAGCAGTTTAGTGGGACTAGCGGGCAATGAGCAGTTCTTC
few	.	14	TRBV7-2	TRBJ2-7	CASSMPGLNYEQYF	TGTGCCAGCAGCATGCCGGGACTCAACTACGAGCAGTACTTC
few	TRBD2	15	TRBV2	TRBJ2-5	CASSKGTTLQETQYF	TGTGCCAGCAGTAAAGGGACTACACTGCAAGAGACCCAGTACTTC
few	.	16	TRBV20-1	TRBJ2-1	CSASGPTGSSYNEQFF	TGCAGTGCTAGTGGGCCAACAGGGAGCTCCTACAATGAGCAGTTCTTC
few	TRBD1	14	TRBV5-1	TRBJ2-7	CASSWGTASYEQYF	TGCGCCAGCAGCTGGGGGACAGCTTCCTACGAGCAGTACTTC
few	.	15	TRBV12-3/TRBV12-4	TRBJ1-5	CASSLGDGRNQPQHF	TGTGCCAGCAGTTTGGGAGACGGAAGGAATCAGCCCCAGCATTTT
.	.	10	TRBV29-1	TRBJ1-2	CSVVGRGYTF	TGCAGCGTTGTGGGAAGAGGCTACACCTTC
few	.	16	TRBV7-2	TRBJ2-2	CASSLYQGVGAGELFF	TGTGCCAGCAGCTTATACCAAGGGGTGGGGGCCGGGGAGCTGTTTTTT
.	.	16	TRBV9	TRBJ1-2	CASSSSGMGHNYGYTF	TGTGCCAGCAGCTCAAGCGGGATGGGACATAACTATGGCTACACCTTC
.	.	16	TRBV5-1	TRBJ2-2	CASSLPLDGYTGELFF	TGCGCCAGCAGCTTACCATTGGACGGCTACACCGGGGAGCTGTTTTTT
many	.	15	TRBV7-2	TRBJ2-7	CASSPVRLNSYEQYF	TGTGCCAGCAGCCCTGTGAGACTGAACTCCTACGAGCAGTACTTC
few	TRBD1	16	TRBV7-9	TRBJ1-6	CASSSMDRTYNSPLHF	TGTGCCAGCAGCTCAATGGACAGGACCTATAATTCACCCCTCCACTTT
few	TRBD1	16	TRBV6-2/TRBV6-3	TRBJ2-1	CASSYGDRSSYNEQFF	TGTGCCAGCAGTTATGGGGACAGAAGCTCCTACAATGAGCAGTTCTTC
few	TRBD1	18	TRBV10-3	TRBJ2-6	CAILWDRGISSGANVLTF	TGTGCCATCCTATGGGACAGGGGTATATCTAGTGGGGCCAACGTCCTGACTTTC
few	TRBD1	17	TRBV7-9	TRBJ1-5	CASSLTGEERSNQPQHF	TGTGCCAGCAGCTTGACAGGGGAGGAACGTAGCAATCAGCCCCAGCATTTT
.	.	14	TRBV9	TRBJ2-3	CASSVARQTDTQYF	TGTGCCAGCAGCGTAGCCCGACAAACAGATACGCAGTATTTT
few	.	14	TRBV28	TRBJ1-6	CASSGSGSNSPLHF	TGTGCCAGCAGTGGGTCTGGGTCCAATTCACCCCTCCACTTT
.	.	12	TRBV10-3	TRBJ1-2	CATSEAKDGYTF	TGTGCCACCTCAGAGGCCAAAGATGGCTACACCTTC
few	.	15	TRBV6-2/TRBV6-3	TRBJ2-4	CASRPGVWAKNIQYF	TGTGCCAGCAGGCCAGGGGTTTGGGCCAAAAACATTCAGTACTTC
few	.	14	TRBV7-9	TRBJ2-6	CASRSPGVANVLTF	TGTGCCAGCAGATCCCCCGGAGTAGCCAACGTCCTGACTTTC
many	TRBD1	16	TRBV7-9	TRBJ2-3	CASSLTGTAVTDTQYF	TGTGCCAGCAGTTTAACCGGGACAGCAGTCACAGATACGCAGTATTTT
few	TRBD1	15	TRBV7-2	TRBJ1-4	CASSFRGQGDEKLFF	TGTGCCAGCAGCTTCCGGGGACAGGGGGATGAAAAACTGTTTTTT
.	.	12	TRBV10-2	TRBJ1-2	CASSEKGYGYTF	TGCGCCAGCAGTGAGAAAGGCTATGGCTACACCTTC
few	.	14	TRBV25-1	TRBJ1-1	CASSEYGLGTEAFF	TGTGCCAGCAGTGAATATGGCCTGGGGACTGAAGCTTTCTTT
many	.	14	TRBV7-9	TRBJ1-5	CASSLAVDNQPQHF	TGTGCCAGCAGCTTAGCGGTAGACAATCAGCCCCAGCATTTT
.	.	12	TRBV2	TRBJ2-7	CASSGRRAEQYF	TGTGCCAGCAGTGGAAGGAGGGCTGAGCAGTACTTC
few	.	12	TRBV2	TRBJ2-7	CASVVRRGEQYF	TGTGCCAGCGTTGTAAGGAGGGGCGAGCAGTACTTC
few	TRBD1	15	TRBV28	TRBJ2-1	CASSLYRGAYNEQFF	TGTGCCAGCAGTTTATACAGGGGAGCCTACAATGAGCAGTTCTTC
few	.	15	TRBV6-2/TRBV6-3	TRBJ1-5	CASSHRWQGNQPQHF	TGTGCCAGCAGCCACAGGTGGCAGGGCAATCAGCCCCAGCATTTT
few	.	15	TRBV7-2	TRBJ1-6	CASSLEVQGGESLHF	TGTGCCAGCAGCTTAGAGGTCCAAGGGGGAGAATCCCTCCACTTT
few	.	11	TRBV25-1	TRBJ1-3	CATYSGNTIYF	TGTGCCACGTACTCTGGAAACACCATATATTTT
.	TRBD1	11	TRBV2	TRBJ2-7	CASRDREAQYF	TGTGCCAGCAGAGACAGGGAAGCGCAGTACTTC
.	.	17	TRBV7-3	TRBJ2-2	CASSTWTDPSNTGELFF	TGTGCCAGCAGCACATGGACAGACCCATCGAACACCGGGGAGCTGTTTTTT